The text below deals with one T cell receptor (beta chain). This record comes from a study of tumor-infiltrating lymphocytes in oesophageal squamous cell carcinoma. The V end was cut by 1 base, the J end by 5 bases, with 16 bases between. This CDR3 has 16 residues. Germline CDR1 reads SEHNR; CDR2 reads FQNEAQ (reference sequence). TCRdb reprocessed the PCR reads with MiXCR, giving one entry per CDR3 protein. The profile shows about 20,000 distinct CDR3 sequences, 40% to 55% of them singletons. What was sequenced was esophageal tumor tissue. The J gene is TRBJ2-3, the V gene TRBV7-9; TRBD2 is a possible D gene (7 bases). The source of this sequence is a male donor with esophageal squamous cell carcinoma. CDR3 sequence (DNA): TGTGCCAGCAGCTTAGGAAGGGGGAGGGCCCAAGATACGCAGTATTTT. Residues: CASSLGRGRAQDTQYF.